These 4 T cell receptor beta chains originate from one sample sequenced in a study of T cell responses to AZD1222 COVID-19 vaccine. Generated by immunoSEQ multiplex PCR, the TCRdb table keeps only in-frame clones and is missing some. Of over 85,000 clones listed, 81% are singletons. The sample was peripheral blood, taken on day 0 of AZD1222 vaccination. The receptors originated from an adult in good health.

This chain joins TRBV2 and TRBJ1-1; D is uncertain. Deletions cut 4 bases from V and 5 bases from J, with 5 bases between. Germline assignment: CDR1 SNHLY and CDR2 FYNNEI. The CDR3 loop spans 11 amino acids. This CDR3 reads CASSVGTEAFF. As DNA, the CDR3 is TGTGCCAGCAGTGTTGGGACTGAAGCTTTCTTT.

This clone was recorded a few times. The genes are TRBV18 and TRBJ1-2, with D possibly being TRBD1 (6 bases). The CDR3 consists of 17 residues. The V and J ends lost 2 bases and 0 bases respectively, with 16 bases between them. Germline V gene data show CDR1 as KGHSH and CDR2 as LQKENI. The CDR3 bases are TGTGCCAGCTCACCATCCAGACAGGTGCCAGCTAACTATGGCTACACCTTC. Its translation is CASSPSRQVPANYGYTF.

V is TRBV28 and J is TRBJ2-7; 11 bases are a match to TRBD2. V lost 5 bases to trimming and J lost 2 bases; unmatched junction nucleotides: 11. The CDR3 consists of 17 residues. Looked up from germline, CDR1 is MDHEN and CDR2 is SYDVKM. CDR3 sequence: CASSDLYLAGGPYEQYF. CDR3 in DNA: TGTGCCAGCAGTGATTTATATTTAGCGGGAGGGCCCTACGAGCAGTACTTC.

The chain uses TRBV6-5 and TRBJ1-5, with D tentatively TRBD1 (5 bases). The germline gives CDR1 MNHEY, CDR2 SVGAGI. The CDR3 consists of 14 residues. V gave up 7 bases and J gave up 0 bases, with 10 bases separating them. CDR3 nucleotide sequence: TGTGCCAGCATTCTAGACAGTAGCAATCAGCCCCAGCATTTT. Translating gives CASILDSSNQPQHF.